These 21 T cell receptor beta chains came from one sample sequenced in a study of blood T cell repertoires in COVID-19. Data came from immunoSEQ multiplex PCR; TCRdb stores just in-frame clones and leaves some out. The repertoire holds around 59,000 clones, with 65% to 90% as singletons. The sequenced sample was peripheral blood. These receptors were collected from a woman of 80 years or more with active or convalescent COVID-19.

V and J are TRBV6-4 and TRBJ2-5, with 12 nucleotides matching TRBD2. With V trimmed by 7 bases and J by 4 bases, 7 bases remained unmatched. This CDR3 spans 15 amino acids. Per the germline V gene, CDR1 is MRHNA and CDR2 is SNTAGT. CDR3 sequence reads: CASKPSGGAGETQYF. The CDR3 DNA reads as TGTGCCAGCAAACCTAGCGGGGGGGCAGGAGAGACCCAGTACTTC.

On this clone itself: One end of the junction does not line up with germline, which may come from a read error. V and J are TRBV7-7 and TRBJ1-4; D perhaps matches TRBD1 (5 bases). The germline V gene has CDR1 SSHAT and CDR2 FNYEAQ (reference sequence). This CDR3 comprises 15 residues. The CDR3 DNA sequence: TGTGCTAGCAGCTTTACAGGATCAACTAATGAAAAACTGTTTTTT. It codes for CASSFTGSTNEKLFF.

The rearrangement uses TRBV28 and TRBJ1-3, with 7 positions matching TRBD1. V shed 6 bases and J 0 bases; nucleotides not matched to a gene: 8. Germline assignment: CDR1 MDHEN and CDR2 SYDVKM. This CDR3 contains 16 residues. This chain's CDR3 is CASSYGQVRSGNTIYF. The CDR3 nucleotides read TGTGCCAGCAGCTATGGACAGGTCCGCTCTGGAAACACCATATATTTT.

Only a few counts were recorded for this clone. This chain uses TRBV28 with TRBJ2-2, with D unclear. Trimming removed 4 bases at V and 6 bases at J, with 12 bases between. Germline assignment: CDR1 MDHEN and CDR2 SYDVKM. This CDR3 spans 14 amino acids. Here the CDR3 reads CASSSLSGAGELFF. CDR3 nucleotide sequence: TGTGCCAGCAGTTCTCTCTCGGGTGCCGGGGAGCTGTTTTTT.

This chain uses TRBV6-5 with TRBJ1-1, with TRBD1 identical over 8 bases. Germline V gives CDR1 MNHEY, CDR2 SVGAGI. This CDR3 contains 15 residues. J gave up 8 bases and V 5 bases, and 13 bases lay outside the gene matches. CDR3 in DNA: TGTGCCAGCAGTCTTGACAGGGGCTTCGCTAGGGAAGCTTTCTTT. As protein: CASSLDRGFAREAFF.

The chain is built from TRBV12-3 or TRBV12-4 and TRBJ1-4; 10 nucleotides agree with TRBD1. V gave up 7 bases and J gave up 7 bases; unmatched junction bases: 3. The CDR3 has 13 amino acids. The CDR3 nucleotides are TGTGCCAGCACCGACAGGGGGCCTGAAAAACTGTTTTTT. It specifies CASTDRGPEKLFF.

The chain combines TRBV2 with TRBJ1-6; D gene uncertain. The length of the CDR3 is 13 residues. Germline values: CDR1 SNHLY, CDR2 FYNNEI. V gave up 5 bases and J gave up 12 bases, with 14 bases separating them. The CDR3 DNA reads TGTGCCAGCAGTCGAGGGCAGTCGGGACCCCTCCACTTT. Its translation: CASSRGQSGPLHF.

The chain joins TRBV9 to TRBJ1-2; no clear D gene. V lost 1 base to trimming and J lost 8 bases, with 18 bases between them. CDR3 size: 15 residues. Germline CDR1 is SGDLS and CDR2 is YYNGEE. The CDR3 protein is CASSVSSLSSGGYTF. DNA of the CDR3: TGTGCCAGCAGCGTAAGCAGCCTATCATCAGGCGGCTACACCTTC.

The chain carries TRBV4-3 and TRBJ2-2; D gene uncertain. The CDR3 contains 12 residues. V lost 5 bases to trimming and J lost 3 bases, with 4 bases between them. Germline values: CDR1 LGHNA, CDR2 YSLEER. The CDR3 loop reads CASSSYTGELFF. The CDR3 DNA follows: TGCGCCAGCAGCTCTTACACCGGGGAGCTGTTTTTT.

This chain's CDR3 is CASSLGQAGLLEQYF. The CDR3 nucleotides read TGCGCCAGCAGCCTGGGCCAGGCAGGCTTATTGGAGCAGTACTTC. This chain uses TRBV5-1 with TRBJ2-7; D remains unclear. Trimming left V 4 bases short and J 7 bases short, with 21 bases between. CDR3 length: 15 residues. From germline, CDR1 is SGHRS and CDR2 YFSETQ.

This chain links TRBV5-1 with TRBJ2-2; TRBD1 aligns across 11 bases. The J segment lost 4 bases and the V segment lost 3 bases, leaving 5 bases of the junction unmatched. The V gene's germline CDR1 is SGHRS and CDR2 YFSETQ. The CDR3 runs 16 residues. CDR3 sequence (DNA): TGCGCCAGCAGCTACGGGGACAGGGGGGGCACCGGGGAGCTGTTTTTT. Translated: CASSYGDRGGTGELFF. Together with reference TRBV5-1 and TRBJ2-2, the CDR3 gives the full variable domain: KAGVTQTPRYLIKTRGQQVTLSCSPISGHRSVSWYQQTPGQGLQFLFEYFSETQRNKGNFPGRFSGRQFSNSRSEMNVSTLELGDSALYLCASSYGDRGGTGELFFGEGSRLTVL.

The chain carries TRBV6-6 and TRBJ1-1; D unclear. Germline assignment: CDR1 MNHNY and CDR2 SVGAGI (reference sequence). The CDR3 consists of 11 residues. Trimming cost V 7 bases and J 0 bases, with 3 bases left between them. CDR3 sequence reads: CASTVNTEAFF. In nucleotides, the CDR3 is TGTGCCAGCACCGTGAACACTGAAGCTTTCTTT.

The J gene is TRBJ2-5, the V gene TRBV7-9, with D perhaps matching TRBD1 (6 bases). The CDR3 consists of 14 residues. Between the trimmed V and J ends, which lost 5 bases and 7 bases, there was a span of 17 bases. From germline, CDR1 is SEHNR and CDR2 FQNEAQ (reference sequence). The CDR3 nucleotides read TGTGCCAGCAGCCCTGGGACACAGCAGGTGACCCAGTACTTC. Protein: CASSPGTQQVTQYF.

The V call is TRBV5-1, the J call TRBJ1-6, with D perhaps TRBD1 (6 bases). The CDR3 spans 14 residues. The germline V gene encodes CDR1 SGHRS and CDR2 YFSETQ. Trimming pared 3 bases from V and 10 bases from J, leaving 14 bases between. Written as DNA, the CDR3 is TGCGCCAGCAGCTCAGATACAGGGAACTCACCCCTCCACTTT. Translated: CASSSDTGNSPLHF.

The CDR3 sequence is CASSLHIRPDSGSYEQYF. CDR3 DNA: TGCGCCAGCAGCTTGCACATTAGACCCGATTCGGGCTCCTACGAGCAGTACTTC. The rearrangement uses TRBV5-1 and TRBJ2-7; D uncertain. The CDR3 is made up of 18 amino acids. V dropped 1 base and J dropped 0 bases, with 20 bases sitting between them. Germline CDR1 and CDR2: SGHRS and YFSETQ.

V is TRBV7-9 and J is TRBJ1-2, with D maybe TRBD1 (6 bases). CDR1 is SEHNR, CDR2 FQNEAQ, per germline (reference sequence). V was cut by 5 bases and J by 8 bases, with 21 bases left in between. The CDR3 is 15 residues long. This CDR3 reads CASSTVPGGPGGYTF. Here the CDR3 DNA reads TGTGCCAGCAGCACAGTCCCGGGGGGCCCGGGAGGCTACACCTTC.

The J gene is TRBJ2-3, the V gene TRBV7-9; D may be TRBD2 (6 bases). V shed 5 bases and J shed 2 bases, with 11 bases lying between them. Germline lookup yields CDR1 SEHNR and CDR2 FQNEAQ (reference sequence). The CDR3 extends over 14 amino acids. The CDR3 region has the DNA TGTGCCAGCAGCCCGCGGGGAGACACAGATACGCAGTATTTT. This codes for CASSPRGDTDTQYF.

The V call is TRBV7-3, the J call TRBJ2-3; no reliable D call. The CDR3 is made up of 13 amino acids. V shed 2 bases and J shed 2 bases, with 5 bases lying between them. Germline loops: CDR1 SGHTA, CDR2 FQGTGA. The CDR3 region has the DNA TGTGCCAGCAGCTTATTCTTCACAGATACGCAGTATTTT. Residues: CASSLFFTDTQYF.

The chain is built from TRBV4-1 and TRBJ2-5, with 10 bases lining up with TRBD1. The CDR3 length is 15 residues. J was trimmed by 4 bases and V by 6 bases; bases with no gene match: 8. Germline CDR1 reads MGHRA; CDR2 reads YSYEKL. CDR3 bases: TGCGCCAGCAGTGCGGCCTGGACAGGGGGAGAGACCCAGTACTTC. As protein: CASSAAWTGGETQYF.

The gene calls are TRBV14 and TRBJ2-1, with 10 bases aligning to TRBD2. The V gene's germline CDR1 is SGHDN and CDR2 FVKESK. Unmatched junction bases numbered 9, after V lost 2 bases and J lost 5 bases. The CDR3 has 17 residues. The CDR3, as DNA: TGTGCCAGCAGCCAAAGGAAGAGCGGGGGGGCCGACAATGAGCAGTTCTTC. Translated, it gives CASSQRKSGGADNEQFF.

The chain is built from TRBV6-5 and TRBJ1-1, with D maybe TRBD1 (6 bases). The ends were cut back, 6 bases at V and 1 base at J, with 9 bases in the middle. The CDR3 length is 13 residues. Germline CDR1 and CDR2: MNHEY and SVGAGI. CDR3 loop: CASSRGANTEAFF. In DNA, the CDR3 is TGTGCCAGCAGCCGGGGGGCGAACACTGAAGCTTTCTTT.